This TCR beta chain was captured in a study of cytomegalovirus exposure and HLA in healthy donors. Looking at the study overall: An analysis done earlier identified approximately 120 million unique TCR beta sequences from around 180 million T cells. Among the approximately 410 genotyped donors, over 70% were placed in the Caucasian-associated ancestry cluster. General study results and limits: An analysis that was carried out later associated 15,000 to 20,000 TCR beta sequences with HLA alleles at 0.05 false discovery rate. For cytomegalovirus status, the classifier reportedly gave diagnoses with high specificity and sensitivity.

This clone was detected only a few times. Its specificity is unknown. The PCR was carried out with 60 Vbeta primers and 13 Jbeta primers. Sequencing was performed with immunoSEQ multiplex PCR; in TCRdb, only in-frame clones are kept and a portion is missing. The profile covers about 170,000 clones, with roughly three quarters appearing a single time and under 3% taken by the ten largest. The ends were cut back, 2 bases at V and 2 bases at J, with 12 bases in the middle. CDR1 and CDR2 from the germline V gene are SGHDT and YYEEEE. This CDR3 has 15 residues. The source of this sequence is a woman aged 50 to 60 in good health and CMV-seronegative. The chain uses TRBV5-6 and TRBJ2-3; D gene unclear. Sequencing used PBMCs. Written as DNA, the CDR3 is TGTGCCAGCAGCTTCTTAGACTCGGACACAGATACGCAGTATTTT. It codes for CASSFLDSDTDTQYF.